These T cell receptor beta chains were read from a single sample in a study of blood T cell repertoires in COVID-19. Using immunoSEQ multiplex PCR, the repertoire was profiled, and TCRdb retains in-frame clones only, with some absent. This table has 320,000 or so clones, around 90% appearing once. Sequenced material: PBMCs or T cells enriched from blood (not recorded which). The receptors shown here come from a man in his 60s who had recovered from COVID-19. The CDR3 runs from the conserved cysteine through the conserved F or W. The order of the fields is clone size, D gene, J gene, V gene, CDR3 protein, CDR3 DNA. D genes are given only for firm matches. Rows give clone size only sometimes, using once, few, many, or a class for an expanded clone.

>NA|TRBD1|TRBJ2-7|TRBV5-1
CASSRDSYEQYF
TGCGCCAGCAGCCGGGACAGCTACGAGCAGTACTTC
>NA|NA|TRBJ1-3|TRBV24-1
CATSGQGNGVPGNTIYF
TGTGCCACCAGTGGTCAAGGGAACGGGGTGCCGGGAAACACCATATATTTT
>NA|NA|TRBJ2-7|TRBV30
CAWSVESYEQYF
TGTGCCTGGAGTGTAGAGTCCTACGAGCAGTACTTC
>NA|NA|TRBJ1-1|TRBV2
CASNKDTGSDTEAFF
TGTGCCAGCAACAAGGACACAGGGTCGGACACTGAAGCTTTCTTT
>NA|NA|TRBJ1-1|TRBV5-4
CASSLQGEAFF
TGTGCCAGCAGCTTGCAGGGTGAAGCTTTCTTT
>NA|NA|TRBJ1-2|TRBV19
CASSTGLGYGYTF
TGTGCCAGTAGTACCGGACTGGGCTATGGCTACACCTTC
>NA|TRBD1|TRBJ2-4|TRBV28
CASVTGVGRKNIQYF
TGTGCCAGCGTAACAGGGGTTGGGAGAAAAAACATTCAGTACTTC
>few|NA|TRBJ1-5|TRBV12-3/TRBV12-4
CASSLTHNQPQHF
TGTGCCAGCAGTTTAACTCACAATCAGCCCCAGCATTTT
>NA|TRBD2|TRBJ2-5|TRBV20-1
CSASGGGRAGETQYF
TGCAGTGCTAGTGGGGGCGGGAGGGCCGGAGAGACCCAGTACTTC
>NA|TRBD2|TRBJ2-7|TRBV5-1
CASSLRAGAAYEQYF
TGCGCCAGCAGCTTGCGGGCGGGAGCCGCCTACGAGCAGTACTTC
>NA|TRBD1|TRBJ2-6|TRBV3-1/TRBV3-2
CASSQEGTAGANVLTF
TGTGCCAGCAGCCAAGAAGGGACAGCTGGGGCCAACGTCCTGACTTTC
>NA|NA|TRBJ2-1|TRBV5-1
CASSSGIRGGDEQFF
TGCGCCAGCAGCTCGGGGATCAGGGGAGGGGATGAGCAGTTCTTC
>NA|NA|TRBJ2-6|TRBV5-1
CASSLEDGRNSGANVLTF
TGCGCCAGCAGCTTGGAGGATGGGAGGAATTCTGGGGCCAACGTCCTGACTTTC
>NA|NA|TRBJ2-5|TRBV4-1
CASSQDPHQETQYF
TGCGCCAGCAGCCAAGATCCACATCAAGAGACCCAGTACTTC
>NA|NA|TRBJ2-2|TRBV11-2
CASSLVRNTGELFF
TGTGCCAGCAGCCTAGTCAGGAACACCGGGGAGCTGTTTTTT
>NA|NA|TRBJ2-1|TRBV21-1
CASSPRTSGRSHEQFF
TGTGCCAGCAGCCCACGGACTAGCGGGAGATCCCATGAGCAGTTCTTC
>NA|NA|TRBJ2-1|TRBV27
CASSLGGASYNEQFF
TGTGCCAGCAGTTTAGGGGGGGCTAGCTACAATGAGCAGTTCTTC
>once|TRBD1|TRBJ2-2|TRBV30
CAWSWGQGATGELFF
TGTGCCTGGAGCTGGGGGCAGGGGGCCACCGGGGAGCTGTTTTTT
>NA|NA|TRBJ2-1|TRBV19
CASSIKSAPAGSEQFF
TGTGCCAGTAGTATCAAGTCCGCCCCGGCGGGATCTGAGCAGTTCTTC
>once|NA|TRBJ2-1|TRBV28
CASSSPRAVNYNEQFF
TGTGCCAGCAGTTCCCCCCGAGCGGTAAACTACAATGAGCAGTTCTTC
>NA|NA|TRBJ2-5|TRBV6-5
CASSYRTGMETQYF
TGTGCCAGCAGTTACAGAACAGGGATGGAGACCCAGTACTTC
>NA|NA|TRBJ2-1|TRBV30
CAWQEGTSSYNEQFF
TGTGCCTGGCAAGAGGGCACTAGCTCCTACAATGAGCAGTTCTTC
>NA|NA|TRBJ1-1|TRBV5-8
CASSLNRDTEAFF
TGTGCCAGCAGCCTCAACCGGGACACTGAAGCTTTCTTT
>once|NA|TRBJ2-7|TRBV9
CASSVGTNYEQYF
TGTGCCAGCAGCGTCGGGACAAATTACGAGCAGTACTTC
>NA|TRBD2|TRBJ2-1|TRBV4-1
CASSQDFSGSRNEQFF
TGCGCCAGCAGCCAAGACTTCAGCGGGAGTCGTAATGAGCAGTTCTTC
>NA|TRBD2|TRBJ2-3|TRBV3-1/TRBV3-2
CASSPGLAGGTDTQYF
TGTGCCAGCAGCCCGGGACTAGCGGGAGGGACAGATACGCAGTATTTT
>NA|NA|TRBJ1-6|TRBV28
CASGGGWVRSPLHF
TGTGCCTCGGGCGGGGGCTGGGTACGATCACCCCTCCACTTT
>NA|TRBD1|TRBJ1-5|TRBV7-2
CASSLFGTGVSQPQHF
TGTGCCAGCAGCTTATTCGGGACAGGGGTTTCCCAGCCCCAGCATTTT
>NA|NA|TRBJ1-6|TRBV7-2
CASSPYAGGRVFGDSPLHF
TGTGCCAGCAGCCCGTATGCCGGGGGGCGCGTTTTCGGGGATTCACCCCTCCACTTT
>NA|TRBD2|TRBJ2-5|TRBV10-3
CAISEPGLAGGAGETQYF
TGTGCCATCAGTGAACCGGGACTAGCGGGAGGTGCGGGAGAGACCCAGTACTTC
>once|TRBD2|TRBJ2-1|TRBV11-3
CASSTSGAYNEQFF
TGTGCCAGCAGTACTAGCGGGGCGTACAATGAGCAGTTCTTC
>NA|TRBD1|TRBJ2-3|TRBV5-1
CASSSSDRGTDTQYF
TGCGCCAGCAGCTCCTCGGACAGGGGCACAGATACGCAGTATTTT
>few|NA|TRBJ2-7|TRBV6-1
CASSEQGSSYEQYF
TGTGCCAGCAGTGAACAGGGCAGCTCCTACGAGCAGTACTTC
>NA|TRBD2|TRBJ2-5|TRBV2
CASQLAGRMETQYF
TGTGCCAGCCAACTAGCGGGAAGGATGGAGACCCAGTACTTC
>NA|NA|TRBJ2-5|TRBV11-1
CASRDATTQETQYF
TGTGCCAGCAGGGATGCTACTACCCAAGAGACCCAGTACTTC
>NA|NA|TRBJ2-1|TRBV5-1
CASSLAGTLSYNEQFF
TGCGCCAGCAGCTTGGCCGGGACTCTTTCCTACAATGAGCAGTTCTTC
>NA|NA|TRBJ2-3|TRBV24-1
CATSRGHPSTDTQYF
TGTGCCACCAGTAGGGGACACCCGAGCACAGATACGCAGTATTTT